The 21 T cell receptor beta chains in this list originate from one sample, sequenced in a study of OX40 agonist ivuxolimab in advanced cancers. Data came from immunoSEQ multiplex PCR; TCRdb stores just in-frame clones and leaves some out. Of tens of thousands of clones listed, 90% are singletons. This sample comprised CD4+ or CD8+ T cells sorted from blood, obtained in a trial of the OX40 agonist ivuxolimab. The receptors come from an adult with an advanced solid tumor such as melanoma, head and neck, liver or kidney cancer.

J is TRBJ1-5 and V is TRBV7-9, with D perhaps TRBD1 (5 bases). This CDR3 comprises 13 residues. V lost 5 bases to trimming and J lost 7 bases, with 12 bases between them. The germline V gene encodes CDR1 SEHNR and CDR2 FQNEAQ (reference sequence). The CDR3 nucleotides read TGTGCCAGCAGCCTGATAGGGGCGCAGCCCCAGCATTTT. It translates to CASSLIGAQPQHF.

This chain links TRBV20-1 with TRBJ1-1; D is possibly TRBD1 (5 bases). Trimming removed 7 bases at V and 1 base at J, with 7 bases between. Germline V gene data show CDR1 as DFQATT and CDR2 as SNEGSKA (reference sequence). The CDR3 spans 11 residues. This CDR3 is CSGTGNTEAFF. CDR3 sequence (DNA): TGCAGTGGAACAGGGAACACTGAAGCTTTCTTT.

The DNA of the CDR3 is TGTGCCAGCAGTTTATCAGCACAGGGGTGGGAGACCCAGTACTTC. This translates into CASSLSAQGWETQYF. The chain is built from TRBV27 and TRBJ2-5; 7 positions match TRBD1. J lost 5 bases, V lost 0 bases, and 6 bases had no gene match. This CDR3 is 15 amino acids long. The germline V gene has CDR1 MNHEY and CDR2 SMNVEV (reference sequence).

The chain's CDR3 is CASSQDIAGGHNEQFF. CDR3 nucleotides: TGCGCCAGCAGCCAAGATATAGCGGGAGGCCACAATGAGCAGTTCTTC. This sequence joins TRBV4-3 and TRBJ2-1, with 10 bases fitting TRBD2. The CDR3 is made up of 16 amino acids. Germline V lookup: CDR1 LGHNA, CDR2 YSLEER. V lost 0 bases, J lost 5 bases, and 4 bases stayed unmatched.

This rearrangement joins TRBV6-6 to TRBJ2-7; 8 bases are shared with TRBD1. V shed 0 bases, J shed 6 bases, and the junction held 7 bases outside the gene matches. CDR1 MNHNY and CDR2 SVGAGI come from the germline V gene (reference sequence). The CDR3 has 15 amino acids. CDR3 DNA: TGTGCCAGCAGTTACTCGAGCAGGGGGCGCGGCGAGCAGTACTTC. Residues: CASSYSSRGRGEQYF.

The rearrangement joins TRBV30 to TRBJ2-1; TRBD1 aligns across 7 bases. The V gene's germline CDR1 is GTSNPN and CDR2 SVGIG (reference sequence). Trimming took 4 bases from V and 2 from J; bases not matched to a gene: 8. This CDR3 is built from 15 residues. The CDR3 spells CAWTTGYSPYNEQFF. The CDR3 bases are TGTGCCTGGACGACAGGGTATAGCCCCTACAATGAGCAGTTCTTC. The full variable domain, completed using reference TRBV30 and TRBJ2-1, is SQTIHQWPATLVQPVGSPLSLECTVEGTSNPNLYWYRQAAGRGLQLLFYSVGIGQISSEVPQNLSASRPQDRQFILSSKKLLLSDSGFYLCAWTTGYSPYNEQFFGPGTRLTVL.

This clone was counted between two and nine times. The CDR3 DNA reads TGTGCCAGCAGCATCGGGACTGCTAAACCTGGGGCCAACGTCCTGACTTTC. Translation: CASSIGTAKPGANVLTF. V is TRBV7-9 and J is TRBJ2-6; tentative D call: TRBD2 (6 bases). V gave up 5 bases and J gave up 2 bases, with 16 bases separating them. This CDR3 comprises 17 residues. Germline CDR1 SEHNR, CDR2 FQNEAQ (reference sequence).

CDR3 protein: CASGSDSGPNYGYTF. In DNA, the CDR3 is TGTGCTAGTGGTTCTGACTCGGGCCCTAACTATGGCTACACCTTC. V gene TRBV12-5 combines with J gene TRBJ1-2; no definite D call. Germline V lookup: CDR1 LGHNT, CDR2 FRNRAP. This CDR3 region has 15 residues. V was cut by 4 bases and J by 0 bases, with 12 bases left in between.

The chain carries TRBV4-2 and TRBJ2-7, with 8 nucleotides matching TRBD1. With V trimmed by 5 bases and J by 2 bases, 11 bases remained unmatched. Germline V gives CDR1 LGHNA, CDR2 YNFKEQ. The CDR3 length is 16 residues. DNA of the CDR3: TGTGCCAGCAGCGACTCGGACAGGGTAGGGACCTACGAGCAGTACTTC. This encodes CASSDSDRVGTYEQYF.

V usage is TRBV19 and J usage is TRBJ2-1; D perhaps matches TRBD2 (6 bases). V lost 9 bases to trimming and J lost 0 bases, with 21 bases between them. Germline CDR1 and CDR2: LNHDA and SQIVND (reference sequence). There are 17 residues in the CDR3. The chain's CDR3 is CASANWRSGSSYNEQFF. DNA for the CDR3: TGTGCCAGCGCAAATTGGCGTAGCGGTAGCTCCTACAATGAGCAGTTCTTC.

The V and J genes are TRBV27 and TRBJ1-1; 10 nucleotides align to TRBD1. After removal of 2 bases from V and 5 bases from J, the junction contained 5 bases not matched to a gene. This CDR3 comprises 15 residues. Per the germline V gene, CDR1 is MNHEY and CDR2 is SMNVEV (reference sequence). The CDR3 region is CASSLEADRGTEAFF. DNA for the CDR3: TGTGCCAGCAGTTTAGAGGCGGACAGGGGGACTGAAGCTTTCTTT.

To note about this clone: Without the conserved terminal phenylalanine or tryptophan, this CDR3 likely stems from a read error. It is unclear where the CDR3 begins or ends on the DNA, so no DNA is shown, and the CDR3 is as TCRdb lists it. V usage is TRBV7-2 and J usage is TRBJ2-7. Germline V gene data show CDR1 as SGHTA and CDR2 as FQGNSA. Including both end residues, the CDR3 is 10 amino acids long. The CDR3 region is CASSSRAEGE.

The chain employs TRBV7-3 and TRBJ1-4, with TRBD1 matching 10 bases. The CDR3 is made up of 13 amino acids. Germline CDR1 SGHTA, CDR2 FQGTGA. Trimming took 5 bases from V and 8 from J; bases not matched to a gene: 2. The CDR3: CASSRGQGEKLFF. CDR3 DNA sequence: TGTGCCAGCAGCCGGGGACAGGGGGAAAAACTGTTTTTT.

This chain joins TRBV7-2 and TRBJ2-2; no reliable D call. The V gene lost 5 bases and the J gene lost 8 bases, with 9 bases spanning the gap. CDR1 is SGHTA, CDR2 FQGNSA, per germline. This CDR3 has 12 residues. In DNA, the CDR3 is TGTGCCAGCAGCCTTGACCGGGGGGAGCTGTTTTTT. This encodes CASSLDRGELFF. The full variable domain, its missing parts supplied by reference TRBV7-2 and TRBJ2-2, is GAGVSQSPSNKVTEKGKDVELRCDPISGHTALYWYRQSLGQGLEFLIYFQGNSAPDKSGLPSDRFSAERTGGSVSTLTIQRTQQEDSAVYLCASSLDRGELFFGEGSRLTVL.

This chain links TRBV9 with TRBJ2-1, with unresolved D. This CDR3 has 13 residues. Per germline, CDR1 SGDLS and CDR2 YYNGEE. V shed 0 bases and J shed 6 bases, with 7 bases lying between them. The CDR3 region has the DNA TGTGCCAGCAGCGTAGTTGCGAGCAATGAGCAGTTCTTC. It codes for CASSVVASNEQFF.

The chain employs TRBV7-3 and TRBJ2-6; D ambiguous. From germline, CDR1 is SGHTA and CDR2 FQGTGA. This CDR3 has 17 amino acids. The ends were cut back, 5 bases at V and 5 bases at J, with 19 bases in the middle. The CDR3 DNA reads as TGTGCCAGCAGCGATCTACGCTTACAAAGTCGGGCCAACGTCCTGACTTTC. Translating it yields CASSDLRLQSRANVLTF. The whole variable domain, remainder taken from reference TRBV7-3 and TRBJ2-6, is GAGVSQTPSNKVTEKGKYVELRCDPISGHTALYWYRQSLGQGPEFLIYFQGTGAADDSGLPNDRFFAVRPEGSVSTLKIQRTERGDSAVYLCASSDLRLQSRANVLTFGAGSRLTVL.

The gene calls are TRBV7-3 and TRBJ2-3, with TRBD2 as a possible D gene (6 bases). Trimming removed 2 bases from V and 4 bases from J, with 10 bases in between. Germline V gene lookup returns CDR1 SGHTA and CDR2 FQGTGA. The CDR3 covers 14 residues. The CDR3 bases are TGTGCCAGCAGCTTACTAGGAGGGGCAGATACGCAGTATTTT. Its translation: CASSLLGGADTQYF.

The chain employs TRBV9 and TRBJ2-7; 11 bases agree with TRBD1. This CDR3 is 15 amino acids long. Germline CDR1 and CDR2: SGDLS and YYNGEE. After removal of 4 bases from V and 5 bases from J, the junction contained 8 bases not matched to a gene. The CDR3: CASSPRTGGNNEQYF. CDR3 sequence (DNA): TGTGCCAGCAGCCCCCGGACAGGGGGCAACAACGAGCAGTACTTC.

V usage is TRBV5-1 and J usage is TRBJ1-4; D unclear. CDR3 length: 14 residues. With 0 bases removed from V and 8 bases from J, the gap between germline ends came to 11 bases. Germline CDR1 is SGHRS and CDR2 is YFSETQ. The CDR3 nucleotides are TGCGCCAGCAGCTTGGGGGGAGGAGAAGAAAAACTGTTTTTT. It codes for CASSLGGGEEKLFF.

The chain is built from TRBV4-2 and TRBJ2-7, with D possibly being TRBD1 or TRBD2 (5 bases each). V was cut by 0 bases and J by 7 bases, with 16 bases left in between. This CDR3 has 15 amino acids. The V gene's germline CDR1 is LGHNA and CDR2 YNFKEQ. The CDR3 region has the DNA TGTGCCAGCAGCCAAGATCTGGGGACCGAGGGTGAGCAGTACTTC. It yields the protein CASSQDLGTEGEQYF.

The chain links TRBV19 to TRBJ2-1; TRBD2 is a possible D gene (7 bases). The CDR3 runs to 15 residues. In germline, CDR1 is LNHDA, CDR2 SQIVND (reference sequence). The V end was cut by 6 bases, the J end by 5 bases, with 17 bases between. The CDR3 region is CASRLGQGRDNEQFF. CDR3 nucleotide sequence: TGTGCCAGTAGGTTAGGGCAGGGGAGGGACAATGAGCAGTTCTTC. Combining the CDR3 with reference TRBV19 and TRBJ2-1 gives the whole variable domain DGGITQSPKYLFRKEGQNVTLSCEQNLNHDAMYWYRQDPGQGLRLIYYSQIVNDFQKGDIAEGYSVSREKKESFPLTVTSAQKNPTAFYLCASRLGQGRDNEQFFGPGTRLTVL.